Listed here are 28 T cell receptor beta chains from one sample, sequenced in a study of blood T cell repertoires in COVID-19. Repertoires were generated with immunoSEQ multiplex PCR, while TCRdb's copy carries only in-frame clones and drops some. Altogether a few hundred thousand clones are present, 75% to 90% being singletons, with the ten largest covering roughly 0.8%. The sample consisted of peripheral blood. The receptors come from a man aged 25 to 40 with acute or convalescent COVID-19.

Concerning this clone: One junction end disagrees with the germline gene, perhaps due to a read error. The chain joins TRBV7-7 to TRBJ2-2, with 12 bases fitting TRBD2. The CDR3 totals 16 residues. In germline, CDR1 is SSHAT, CDR2 FNYEAQ (reference sequence). CDR3 in DNA: TGTGCTAGCACCGAACTAGCGGGGGGAGTCACCGGGGAGCTGTTTTTT. Protein product: CASTELAGGVTGELFF.

This clone was detected once. The chain carries TRBV28 and TRBJ2-7; D is possibly TRBD1 (6 bases). The germline V and J ends were trimmed by 2 bases and 6 bases, with 26 bases remaining between them. This CDR3 has 18 amino acids. The germline V gene has CDR1 MDHEN and CDR2 SYDVKM. The CDR3 coding sequence is TGTGCCAGCAGTTTAGGAGAGTGGACTCGCAGGGGCCTGGCCGAGCAGTACTTC. Translated: CASSLGEWTRRGLAEQYF.

This sequence joins TRBV30 and TRBJ2-7, with TRBD2 matching 15 bases. The V gene end was trimmed by 0 bases and the J gene end by 5 bases; junction bases not matched to a gene: 2. The CDR3 runs to 15 residues. Germline-derived CDR1 and CDR2 are GTSNPN and SVGIG (reference sequence). CDR3 loop: CAWSVGLAGGNEQYF. CDR3 DNA sequence: TGTGCCTGGAGTGTCGGACTAGCGGGGGGGAACGAGCAGTACTTC.

The V call is TRBV6-5, the J call TRBJ2-3; weak D call: TRBD1 (5 bases). Germline assignment: CDR1 MNHEY and CDR2 SVGAGI. The CDR3 is made up of 14 amino acids. The V end was cut by 5 bases, the J end by 1 base, with 10 bases between. This CDR3 reads CASSPLGGTDTQYF. The CDR3 region has the DNA TGTGCCAGCAGTCCTCTAGGGGGCACAGATACGCAGTATTTT.

CDR3 sequence: CASSHGVKAFF. The CDR3 DNA reads TGCGCCAGCAGCCATGGAGTTAAAGCTTTCTTT. The genes are TRBV4-1 and TRBJ1-1, with D unclear. CDR1 is MGHRA and CDR2 is YSYEKL in the germline V gene. This CDR3 comprises 11 residues. Trimming shortened V by 3 bases and J by 9 bases, and 8 bases separated the two germline ends.

This chain links TRBV5-1 with TRBJ1-3; 10 positions match TRBD1. V lost 2 bases, J lost 8 bases, and 13 bases stayed unmatched. This CDR3 contains 17 residues. Germline assignment: CDR1 SGHRS and CDR2 YFSETQ. In nucleotides, the CDR3 is TGCGCCAGCAGCTTCCAACCCTCAGGACAGGGGGTACACACCATATATTTT. Residues: CASSFQPSGQGVHTIYF.

The rearrangement joins TRBV5-1 to TRBJ2-5; 11 positions agree with TRBD1. This CDR3 comprises 15 residues. Trimming cost V 4 bases and J 5 bases; bases outside gene matches: 7. Per germline, CDR1 SGHRS and CDR2 YFSETQ. CDR3 coding DNA: TGCGCCAGCAGCCCCCAGGACAGGGGGCTGGAGACCCAGTACTTC. It codes for CASSPQDRGLETQYF.

As DNA, the CDR3 is TGTGCCAGCAGGCCAGGGGGATTCGGGGAGACCCAGTACTTC. The encoded protein is CASRPGGFGETQYF. The chain carries TRBV6-5 and TRBJ2-5, with TRBD1 identical over 7 bases. Germline lookup yields CDR1 MNHEY and CDR2 SVGAGI. With V trimmed by 6 bases and J by 5 bases, 9 bases remained unmatched. The CDR3 covers 14 residues.

The rearrangement links TRBV5-8 to TRBJ1-4; D is undetermined. V lost 4 bases and J 8 bases, leaving 15 bases between the germline ends. This CDR3 contains 14 residues. In germline, CDR1 is SGHTS, CDR2 YDEGEE. Written as DNA, the CDR3 is TGTGCCAGCAGCCTCCAGGAAAGACGGGAAAAACTGTTTTTT. Protein product: CASSLQERREKLFF. The full variable domain, with the rest looked up from reference TRBV5-8 and TRBJ1-4, is EAGVTQSPTHLIKTRGQQATLRCSPISGHTSVYWYQQALGLGLQFLLWYDEGEERNRGNFPPRFSGRQFPNYSSELNVNALELEDSALYLCASSLQERREKLFFGSGTQLSVL.

V usage is TRBV7-8 and J usage is TRBJ2-7; D is uncertain. The CDR3 extends over 13 amino acids. V was trimmed by 1 base and J by 4 bases, leaving 8 bases between them. Germline-derived CDR1 and CDR2 are SGHVS and FQNEAQ. CDR3: CASSLVQAYEQYF. Here the CDR3 DNA reads TGTGCCAGCAGCTTAGTCCAGGCGTACGAGCAGTACTTC.

The chain combines TRBV6-6 with TRBJ2-7; 10 nucleotides align to TRBD2. The CDR3 length is 13 residues. Germline V gene sequence: CDR1 MNHNY, CDR2 SVGAGI (reference sequence). The junction had 6 bases not matched to a gene; V was cut back by 6 bases and J by 7 bases. CDR3 nucleotides: TGTGCCAGCAGCTCAGCGGGAGGGCGAGAGCAGTACTTC. It specifies CASSSAGGREQYF.

This clone was seen just once. The rearrangement uses TRBV27 and TRBJ2-2; D uncertain. This CDR3 spans 11 amino acids. Germline V gene lookup returns CDR1 MNHEY and CDR2 SMNVEV (reference sequence). Deletions cut 2 bases from V and 9 bases from J, with 4 bases between. In DNA, the CDR3 is TGTGCCAGCAGTTTAGGCCGGGAGCTGTTTTTT. This sequence encodes CASSLGRELFF.

The chain links TRBV19 to TRBJ2-3; 11 bases align to TRBD1. After removal of 4 bases from V and 4 bases from J, the junction contained 1 base not matched to a gene. This CDR3 has 14 residues. Germline CDR1 LNHDA, CDR2 SQIVND (reference sequence). CDR3: CASSTGQGADTQYF. The CDR3 DNA is TGTGCCAGTAGTACGGGACAGGGGGCAGATACGCAGTATTTT.

This chain uses TRBV9 with TRBJ1-4, with 9 bases that match TRBD1. CDR3 length: 16 residues. J lost 8 bases, V lost 3 bases, and 11 bases had no gene match. CDR1 and CDR2 (germline): SGDLS, YYNGEE. The CDR3 is CASSARGGQGEEKLFF. Written as DNA, the CDR3 is TGTGCCAGCAGCGCCCGTGGGGGACAGGGTGAGGAAAAACTGTTTTTT.

CDR3 bases: TGTGCCAGCAGTTTGGCTGGACAGGGACGGAACACCATATATTTT. Translating gives CASSLAGQGRNTIYF. The gene calls are TRBV28 and TRBJ1-3, with 8 bases fitting TRBD1. V gave up 3 bases and J gave up 7 bases; unmatched junction bases: 8. This CDR3 has 15 residues. Germline V CDR1 and CDR2: MDHEN, SYDVKM.

This clone was recorded a few times. In DNA form, the CDR3 reads TGTGCCAGCAGTTTTCGCCTAGAGCAGTTCTTC. This translates into CASSFRLEQFF. The chain combines TRBV28 with TRBJ2-1; D unresolved. Looked up from germline, CDR1 is MDHEN and CDR2 is SYDVKM. CDR3 length: 11 amino acids. V was clipped by 3 bases and J by 10 bases, with 7 bases between them.

This clone was seen only a few times. The V and J genes are TRBV6-6 and TRBJ1-2; TRBD1 aligns across 12 bases. The germline V gene has CDR1 MNHNY and CDR2 SVGAGI (reference sequence). With V trimmed by 2 bases and J by 8 bases, 6 bases remained unmatched. The CDR3 length is 15 residues. The CDR3 sequence: CASSYDGTGGRGYTF. CDR3 sequence (DNA): TGTGCCAGCAGTTACGATGGGACAGGGGGCCGCGGCTACACCTTC.

The chain carries TRBV27 and TRBJ1-3, with a weak D call TRBD1 (6 bases). The CDR3 sequence is 16 residues long. CDR1 MNHEY and CDR2 SMNVEV come from the germline V gene (reference sequence). Trimming stripped 2 bases from V and 0 bases from J, with 11 bases between. The CDR3, as DNA: TGTGCCAGCAGTTTAACCGGGACACACTCTGGAAACACCATATATTTT. It codes for CASSLTGTHSGNTIYF.

The chain joins TRBV5-1 to TRBJ2-2, with a possible D match to TRBD1 (6 bases). Trimming left V 3 bases short and J 3 bases short, with 12 bases between. The CDR3 length is 15 residues. CDR1 and CDR2 from the germline V gene are SGHRS and YFSETQ. CDR3 amino acids: CASSSTTGHTGELFF. Here the CDR3 DNA reads TGCGCCAGCAGCTCTACTACAGGGCACACCGGGGAGCTGTTTTTT.

This chain links TRBV6-5 with TRBJ1-6, with 9 nucleotides matching TRBD1. CDR3 length: 16 residues. Losses at the gene ends were 2 bases for V and 7 bases for J; bases not matched to a gene: 6. Germline loops: CDR1 MNHEY, CDR2 SVGAGI. This CDR3 reads CASSYDGTGKNSPLHF. CDR3 coding DNA: TGTGCCAGCAGTTACGACGGGACAGGGAAAAATTCACCCCTCCACTTT.

The chain links TRBV2 to TRBJ2-1; possible D gene TRBD2, 5 bases. V was pared by 9 bases and J by 0 bases, with 9 bases between. This CDR3 spans 13 amino acids. From germline, CDR1 is SNHLY and CDR2 FYNNEI. CDR3 nucleotide sequence: TGTGCCAGTGCTCGGGACTCCTACAATGAGCAGTTCTTC. Translating it yields CASARDSYNEQFF. The full variable domain, in which reference TRBV2 and TRBJ2-1 provide the parts outside the CDR3, is EPEVTQTPSHQVTQMGQEVILRCVPISNHLYFYWYRQILGQKVEFLVSFYNNEISEKSEIFDDQFSVERPDGSNFTLKIRSTKLEDSAMYFCASARDSYNEQFFGPGTRLTVL.

The chain is built from TRBV6-5 and TRBJ1-1; D call uncertain. CDR3 size: 12 residues. The germline V gene has CDR1 MNHEY and CDR2 SVGAGI. V was clipped by 7 bases and J by 5 bases, with 11 bases between them. The CDR3 bases are TGTGCCAGCATATTCGGGGAAACTGAAGCTTTCTTT. This codes for CASIFGETEAFF.

This CDR3 reads CASSEAGSRDQPQHF. The CDR3 DNA reads as TGTGCCAGCAGTGAAGCGGGATCGAGGGATCAGCCCCAGCATTTT. V gene TRBV6-1 combines with J gene TRBJ1-5, with D uncertain. Trimming took 0 bases from V and 5 from J, leaving 11 bases between them. CDR1 and CDR2 from the germline V gene are MNHNS and SASEGT. CDR3 size: 15 residues.

This clone appeared a few times. J is TRBJ1-1 and V is TRBV28, with D tentatively TRBD1 (5 bases). With 8 bases removed from V and 1 base from J, the gap between germline ends came to 17 bases. This CDR3 has 15 amino acids. Per germline, CDR1 MDHEN and CDR2 SYDVKM. The CDR3 protein is CASSWGSLGNTEAFF. The CDR3 DNA reads as TGTGCCAGCTCCTGGGGCAGTCTAGGGAACACTGAAGCTTTCTTT.

This clone was recorded only once. The CDR3 region has the DNA TGTGCCAGCAGGTACGGACAACTTAATTCACCCCTCCACTTT. It yields the protein CASRYGQLNSPLHF. The rearrangement links TRBV6-5 to TRBJ1-6; possibly TRBD1 for D (5 bases). Trimming removed 6 bases from V and 6 bases from J, with 12 bases in between. The germline gives CDR1 MNHEY, CDR2 SVGAGI. The CDR3 covers 14 residues.

The rearrangement links TRBV24-1 to TRBJ2-1; D not certain. This CDR3 comprises 11 residues. The V end lost 7 bases, the J end lost 3 bases, and 3 bases lay between the germline ends. The germline gives CDR1 KGHDR, CDR2 SFDVKD. CDR3: CATSHYNEQFF. CDR3 DNA: TGTGCCACCAGCCACTACAATGAGCAGTTCTTC.

This chain links TRBV5-1 with TRBJ1-1, with D possibly being TRBD1 (5 bases). V was cut by 3 bases and J by 1 base, with 16 bases left in between. The CDR3 has 16 residues. CDR1 is SGHRS, CDR2 YFSETQ, per germline. The CDR3 DNA is TGCGCCAGCAGCTATGGCGCAGGGCGGGAGAACACTGAAGCTTTCTTT. Protein: CASSYGAGRENTEAFF.

The chain uses TRBV28 and TRBJ1-2, with TRBD1 identical over 8 bases. The CDR3 totals 13 residues. Germline V gives CDR1 MDHEN, CDR2 SYDVKM. The trim removed 7 bases at V and 5 bases at J, leaving 6 bases unmatched. The DNA of the CDR3 is TGTGCCAGCATCGCTGGACAGGGATATGGCTACACCTTC. It encodes CASIAGQGYGYTF.